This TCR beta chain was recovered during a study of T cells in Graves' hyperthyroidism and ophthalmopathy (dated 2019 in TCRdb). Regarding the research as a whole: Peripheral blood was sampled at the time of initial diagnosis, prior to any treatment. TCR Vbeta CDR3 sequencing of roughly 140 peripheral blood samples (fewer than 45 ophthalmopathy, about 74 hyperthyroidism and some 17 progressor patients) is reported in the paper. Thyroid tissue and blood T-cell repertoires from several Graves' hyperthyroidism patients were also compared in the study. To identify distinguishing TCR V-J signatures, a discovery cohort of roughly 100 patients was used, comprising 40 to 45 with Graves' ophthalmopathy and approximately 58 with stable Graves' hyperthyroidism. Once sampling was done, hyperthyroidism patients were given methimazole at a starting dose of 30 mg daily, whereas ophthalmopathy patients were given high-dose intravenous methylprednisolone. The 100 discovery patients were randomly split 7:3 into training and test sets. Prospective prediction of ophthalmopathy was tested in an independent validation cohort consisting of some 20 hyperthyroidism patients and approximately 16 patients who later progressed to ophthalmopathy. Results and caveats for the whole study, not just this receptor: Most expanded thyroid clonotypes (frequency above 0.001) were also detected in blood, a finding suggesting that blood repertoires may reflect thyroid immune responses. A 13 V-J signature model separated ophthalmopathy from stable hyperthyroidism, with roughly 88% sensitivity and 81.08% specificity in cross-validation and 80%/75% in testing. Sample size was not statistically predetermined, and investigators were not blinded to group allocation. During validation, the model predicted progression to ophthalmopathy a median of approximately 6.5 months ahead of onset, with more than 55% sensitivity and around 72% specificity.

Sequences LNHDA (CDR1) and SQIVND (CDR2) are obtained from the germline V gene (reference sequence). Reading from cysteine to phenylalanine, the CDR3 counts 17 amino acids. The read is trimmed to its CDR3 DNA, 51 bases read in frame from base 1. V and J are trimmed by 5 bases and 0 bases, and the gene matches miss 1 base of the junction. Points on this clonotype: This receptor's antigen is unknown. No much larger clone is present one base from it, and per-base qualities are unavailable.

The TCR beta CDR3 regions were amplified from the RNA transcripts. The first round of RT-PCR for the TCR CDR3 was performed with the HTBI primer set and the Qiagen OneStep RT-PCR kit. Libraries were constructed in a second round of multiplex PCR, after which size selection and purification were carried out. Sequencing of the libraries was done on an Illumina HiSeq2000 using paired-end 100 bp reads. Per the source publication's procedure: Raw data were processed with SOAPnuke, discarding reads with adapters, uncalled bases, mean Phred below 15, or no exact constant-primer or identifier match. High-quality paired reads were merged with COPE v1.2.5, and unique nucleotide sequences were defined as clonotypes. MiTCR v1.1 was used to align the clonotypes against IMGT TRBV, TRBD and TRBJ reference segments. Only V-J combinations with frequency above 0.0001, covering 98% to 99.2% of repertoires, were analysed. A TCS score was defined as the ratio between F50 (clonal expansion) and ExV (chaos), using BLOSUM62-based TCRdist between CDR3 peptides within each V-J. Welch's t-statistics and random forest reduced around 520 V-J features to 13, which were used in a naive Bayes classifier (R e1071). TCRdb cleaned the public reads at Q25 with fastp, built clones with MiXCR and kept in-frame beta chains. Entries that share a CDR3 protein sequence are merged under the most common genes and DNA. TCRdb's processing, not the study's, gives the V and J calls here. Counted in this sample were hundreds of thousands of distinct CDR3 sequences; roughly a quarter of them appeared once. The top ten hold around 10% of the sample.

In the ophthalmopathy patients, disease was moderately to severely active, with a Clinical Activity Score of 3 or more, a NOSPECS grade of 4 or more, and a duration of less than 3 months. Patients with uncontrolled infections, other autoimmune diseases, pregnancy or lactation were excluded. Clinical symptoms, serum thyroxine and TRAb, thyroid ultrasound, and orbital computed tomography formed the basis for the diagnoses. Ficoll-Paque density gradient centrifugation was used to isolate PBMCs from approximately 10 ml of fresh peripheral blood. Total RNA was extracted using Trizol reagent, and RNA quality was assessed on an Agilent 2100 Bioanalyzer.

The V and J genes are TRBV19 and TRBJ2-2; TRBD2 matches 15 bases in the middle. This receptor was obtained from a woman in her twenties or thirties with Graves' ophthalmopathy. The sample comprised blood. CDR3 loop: CASSWTSGGANTGELFF. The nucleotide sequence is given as TGTGCCAGTAGTTGGACTAGCGGGGGGGCGAACACCGGGGAGCTGTTTTTT.